These T cell receptor beta chains were read from a single sample in a study of T cells after yellow fever vaccination. TCRdb ran MiXCR on the 5' RACE reads and lists one entry per CDR3 protein. The repertoire holds some 500,000 distinct CDR3 sequences, with 13% as singletons. The material sequenced was PBMCs, taken on the day of the yellow fever booster vaccination. These receptors were collected from a man aged 25-45 years who received the YFV17D yellow fever vaccine. Each CDR3 is given with its conserved first and last residue. A D gene is named only where the DNA matches it firmly. Size tells how often a clone was seen (once, few, many) or the class of an expanded clone, and some rows leave it out.

j_gene	len	d_gene	v_gene	abundance	CDR3nt	CDR3aa
TRBJ2-3	14	NA	TRBV27	few	TGTGCCAGCACCCTCCGAGTACCCACAGATACGCAGTATTTT	CASTLRVPTDTQYF
TRBJ2-7	13	TRBD2	TRBV7-7	NA	TGTGCTAGCAGCTTAGCGGGCTATTCCGAGCAGTACTTC	CASSLAGYSEQYF
TRBJ2-7	13	NA	TRBV29-1	many	TGCAGCGTTTCGTTTGGCGGCACCTACGAGCAGTACTTC	CSVSFGGTYEQYF
TRBJ1-4	13	NA	TRBV29-1	NA	TGCAGCGTTGAAGATAGGGGGGCTGAAAAACTGTTTTTT	CSVEDRGAEKLFF
TRBJ2-7	14	NA	TRBV5-4	NA	TGTGCCAGCAGCTCCGACCCGCGAGGGAGGGAGCAGTACTTC	CASSSDPRGREQYF
TRBJ2-6	14	NA	TRBV19	few	TGTGCCAGTACCTTACTCTCTGGGGCCAACGTCCTGACTTTC	CASTLLSGANVLTF
TRBJ1-6	14	NA	TRBV7-9	NA	TGTGCCAGCAGCTGGGACACGACGAATTCACCCCTCCACTTT	CASSWDTTNSPLHF
TRBJ2-5	15	NA	TRBV29-1	many	TGCAGCGTTGTATTTGGCACCGATGAGGGAGAGACCCAGTACTTC	CSVVFGTDEGETQYF
TRBJ2-1	15	NA	TRBV5-5	few	TGTGCCAGCAGCTTGGTGGTGAACTCCTACAATGAGCAGTTCTTC	CASSLVVNSYNEQFF
TRBJ2-2	16	NA	TRBV6-2/TRBV6-3	NA	TGTGCCAGCAGTTACAGTAGCGAGTATAATCCCGGGGAGCTGTTTTTT	CASSYSSEYNPGELFF
TRBJ2-1	15	NA	TRBV20-1	few	TGCAGTGCTCCGGGCTGGGGGAGAATCAACAATGAGCAGTTCTTC	CSAPGWGRINNEQFF
TRBJ1-5	14	TRBD1	TRBV5-1	many	TGTGCCAGCAGTTTTACAGGGGGGGGTCAGCCCCAGCATTTT	CASSFTGGGQPQHF
TRBJ2-5	14	NA	TRBV25-1	few	TGTGCCAGCAGTGGGGCTTGGTACCAAGAGACCCAGTACTTC	CASSGAWYQETQYF
TRBJ2-5	12	NA	TRBV20-1	NA	TGCAGTGCTAGGGACTCCATCGGGACCCAGTACTTC	CSARDSIGTQYF
TRBJ2-1	16	NA	TRBV7-2	NA	TGTGCCAGCAGCTTAGCAGGGTCGAGGTCCTACAATGAGCAGTTCTTC	CASSLAGSRSYNEQFF
TRBJ2-1	21	TRBD2	TRBV19	NA	TGTGCCAGTAGTATAAAGGGGGGGATCGGGACTAGCGGGAGCTCCTCCAATGAGCAGTTCTTC	CASSIKGGIGTSGSSSNEQFF
TRBJ2-1	16	TRBD1	TRBV5-6	NA	TGTGCCAGCAGCTTCCGGGGACAGGGATCCTACAATGAGCAGTTCTTC	CASSFRGQGSYNEQFF
TRBJ2-7	15	TRBD1	TRBV7-2	few	TGTGCCAGCAGCTTCACCGGGACAGAGACCTACGAGCAGTACTTC	CASSFTGTETYEQYF
TRBJ1-6	15	NA	TRBV27	few	TGTGCCAGCAGTCTAGAGGCGGATAATCGGTCACCCCTCCACTTT	CASSLEADNRSPLHF
TRBJ2-5	12	TRBD2	TRBV11-2	NA	TGTGCCAGCACGAGCGGGAGGGAGACCCAGTACTTC	CASTSGRETQYF
TRBJ2-7	14	NA	TRBV19	NA	TGTGCCAGTAGTCCGAGGACAGATAGAGACGAGCAGTACTTC	CASSPRTDRDEQYF
TRBJ2-7	15	NA	TRBV15	NA	TGTGCCACCAGCAGCTCCCGGGACACAGCCTACGAGCAGTACTTC	CATSSSRDTAYEQYF
TRBJ2-7	13	NA	TRBV5-1	NA	TGCGCCAGCAGCTTGTCCGGGGAGGGGGGCGCGTACTTC	CASSLSGEGGAYF
TRBJ2-7	15	TRBD1	TRBV7-2	few	TGTGCCAGCAGCTTAGAAGTTGGGACAGTAGGCGAGCAGTACTTC	CASSLEVGTVGEQYF
TRBJ2-6	17	NA	TRBV29-1	NA	TGCAGCGTTGGAGGGGGACGGTCCGTCTCTGGGGCCAACGTCCTGACTTTC	CSVGGGRSVSGANVLTF
TRBJ2-5	14	NA	TRBV3-1	few	TGTGCCAGCAGCCAAGAAGTAGCCTCCGAGACCCAGTACTTC	CASSQEVASETQYF
TRBJ2-1	16	TRBD2	TRBV5-4	NA	TGTGCCAGCTTCAATTTAGCGGGAAAAGGTTACAATGAGCAGTTCTTC	CASFNLAGKGYNEQFF
TRBJ2-3	12	NA	TRBV20-1	NA	TGCAGTGCGGGGCAGCGCACAGATACGCAGTATTTT	CSAGQRTDTQYF
TRBJ1-4	16	TRBD1	TRBV27	few	TGTGCCAGCAGTTGGGGACAGACCCTCCGGGAGGAAAAACTGTTTTTT	CASSWGQTLREEKLFF
TRBJ2-3	12	NA	TRBV24-1	NA	TGTGCCACCAGTGGAGGGGGGGATACGCAGTATTTT	CATSGGGDTQYF
TRBJ2-5	12	NA	TRBV29-1	NA	TGCAGCGTTCAAGGGTCCCAAGAGACCCAGTACTTC	CSVQGSQETQYF
TRBJ2-7	13	NA	TRBV7-9	NA	TGTGCCAGCAGCTTAGAGCCAGCCTACGAGCAGTACTTC	CASSLEPAYEQYF
TRBJ2-7	14	NA	TRBV24-1	NA	TGTGCCACCAGTGCGCGGGGCGGCACCTACGAGCAGTACTTC	CATSARGGTYEQYF
TRBJ2-5	16	TRBD1	TRBV7-8	few	TGTGCCAGCAGCTTAGCCTTTCGGGACAGGGAAGAGACCCAGTACTTC	CASSLAFRDREETQYF
TRBJ2-7	13	TRBD1	TRBV7-6	NA	TGTGCCAGCAGCTCTACAGGGGTGGACGAGCAGTACTTC	CASSSTGVDEQYF
TRBJ2-1	13	TRBD2	TRBV29-1	NA	TGCAGCGTTCGTAGCGGGACCTACAATGAGCAGTTCTTC	CSVRSGTYNEQFF